This T cell receptor beta chain stems from a study of T cell responses to AZD1222 COVID-19 vaccine. Data came from immunoSEQ multiplex PCR; TCRdb stores just in-frame clones and leaves some out. The table has about 120,000 clones, over 75% seen once. CDR3 size: 12 residues. CDR1 and CDR2 (germline): MGHDK, SYGVNS. Trimming removed 4 bases at V and 7 bases at J, with 8 bases between. Sequenced material: peripheral blood, taken on day 0 of AZD1222 vaccination. This receptor was obtained from an adult in good health. This chain connects TRBV25-1 to TRBJ1-3; D gene uncertain. In DNA, the CDR3 is TGTGCCAGCAGTGGCCTCCCCAACACCATATATTTT. The encoded protein is CASSGLPNTIYF.